The entry below gives a single TCR beta chain sequence along with its context. Its antigen remains unidentified. The sample originates from a study of Graves' ophthalmopathy and Graves' hyperthyroidism. For the study at large: Hyperthyroidism was considered stable when no ophthalmopathy appeared within 18 months of follow-up.

Whole-study findings and limits: Detected in blood as well were most expanded thyroid clonotypes with frequency above 0.001.

TCR beta CDR3 regions were amplified from RNA transcripts. Scientists carried out first-round RT-PCR using HTBI primers and then a second-round multiplex PCR. TCRdb passed the multiplex PCR reads through MiXCR, listing each CDR3 protein once. Of 500,000 to 700,000 distinct CDR3 sequences in the sample, 39% are singletons; the top ten hold over 3.5%. Germline assignment: CDR1 DFQATT and CDR2 SNEGSKA (reference sequence). The CDR3 contains 14 residues. The trim removed 4 bases at V and 3 bases at J, leaving 6 bases unmatched. Reliance was placed on clinical symptoms, serum thyroxine, TRAb, thyroid ultrasound and orbital computed tomography for diagnosis.

Material: peripheral blood or thyroid tissue (not recorded which). The chain joins TRBV20-1 to TRBJ1-2, with 9 bases fitting TRBD1. The clonotype comes from an adult man with Graves' hyperthyroidism. CDR3 DNA sequence: TGCAGTGCTACCCGGGACAGGGCAGACTATGGCTACACCTTC. It encodes CSATRDRADYGYTF.